Sequencing of this TCR beta chain was carried out in a study of PD-L1 blockade in urothelial cancer. As for the study in general: The patients' atezolizumab therapy, 1,200 mg intravenously every 3 weeks, started around 2014. The researchers analyzed blood 3 weeks (second dose) and 6 weeks after treatment start. Counts from blood samples showed a median of 141,255 T cells.

Looked up from germline, CDR1 is SGHRS and CDR2 is YFSETQ. The CDR3 extends over 15 amino acids. The V and J ends lost 1 base and 4 bases respectively, with 14 bases between them. The data were produced by immunoSEQ multiplex PCR, yet TCRdb's version contains in-frame clones alone and is incomplete. The table lists some 45,000 clones, approximately 90% of them singletons. This receptor was identified in a man aged 80 or over with urothelial cancer. The chain has TRBV5-1 and TRBJ1-2, with unresolved D. Sequencing was performed on PBMCs, taken around atezolizumab (anti-PD-L1) treatment. CDR3 nucleotides: TGCGCCAGCAGCTTGACCACCGGTAAAAGCTATGGCTACACCTTC. Amino acid sequence: CASSLTTGKSYGYTF.